One and the same sample provided the 3 T cell receptor beta chains below, sequenced in a study of cytotoxic CD8 clonotypes in ibrutinib-treated CLL. TCRdb's copy holds only in-frame clones and misses some; the assay was immunoSEQ multiplex PCR. The sample lists some 130,000 clones, roughly 84% seen once, with 3% to 4% in the top ten. The specimen comprised PBMCs, sampled after 24 months of ibrutinib treatment. The receptor source for this set is a human donor with chronic lymphocytic leukemia.

This chain joins TRBV7-6 and TRBJ1-4; D is ambiguous. CDR3 length: 16 amino acids. The germline V gene has CDR1 SGHVS and CDR2 FNYEAQ. V was pared by 2 bases and J by 0 bases, with 10 bases between. CDR3 protein: CASSLSGTATNEKLFF. The CDR3 DNA follows: TGTGCCAGCAGCTTAAGTGGAACCGCAACTAATGAAAAACTGTTTTTT.

The rearrangement links TRBV19 to TRBJ1-4; 8 bases map to TRBD1. The ends lost 6 bases at V and 7 bases at J; junction bases unmatched: 16. CDR1 and CDR2 (germline): LNHDA, SQIVND (reference sequence). CDR3 length: 17 amino acids. The CDR3 sequence is CASSTSHRGTRVEKLFF. Here the CDR3 DNA reads TGTGCCAGTAGCACCTCCCACAGGGGGACTCGGGTTGAAAAACTGTTTTTT.

The V gene is TRBV5-5, the J gene TRBJ1-2, with 7 nucleotides matching TRBD1. The V gene's germline CDR1 is SGHKS and CDR2 YYEKEE (reference sequence). The CDR3 is 19 residues long. With V trimmed by 0 bases and J by 0 bases, 14 bases remained unmatched. Here the CDR3 DNA reads TGTGCCAGCAGCTTGGGATCGGTCAGGGGGAGCCTAGCTAACTATGGCTACACCTTC. This gives the protein CASSLGSVRGSLANYGYTF.